These 15 T cell receptor beta chains originate from one sample sequenced in a study of blood T cell repertoires in COVID-19. Data came from immunoSEQ multiplex PCR; TCRdb stores just in-frame clones and leaves some out. Altogether around 300,000 clones are present, about nine tenths being singletons, with the ten largest covering approximately 2%. The sequenced sample was peripheral blood. The receptors here all came from a young man with active or convalescent COVID-19.

This clone showed up just a few times. The chain has TRBV5-1 and TRBJ2-1; 10 nucleotides match TRBD2. Germline CDR1 is SGHRS and CDR2 is YFSETQ. The CDR3 covers 17 residues. J lost 5 bases, V lost 4 bases, and 12 bases had no gene match. CDR3 in amino acids: CASSPIPGLARHNEQFF. CDR3 nucleotides: TGCGCCAGCAGCCCAATACCGGGACTAGCGAGGCACAATGAGCAGTTCTTC.

The genes are TRBV24-1 and TRBJ1-1, with TRBD1 identical over 11 bases. The ends lost 5 bases at V and 0 bases at J; junction bases unmatched: 1. CDR3 size: 15 residues. Germline assignment: CDR1 KGHDR and CDR2 SFDVKD. The CDR3 region is CATSGTGGLNTEAFF. The CDR3 region has the DNA TGTGCCACCAGTGGGACAGGGGGCTTGAACACTGAAGCTTTCTTT.

The V gene is TRBV27, the J gene TRBJ1-1, with 8 bases fitting TRBD1. The CDR3 spans 13 residues. Germline CDR1 MNHEY, CDR2 SMNVEV (reference sequence). Unmatched junction bases numbered 8, after V lost 9 bases and J lost 5 bases. The CDR3 DNA is TGTGCCAGTCGGGCAGGGGGCCTAACTGAAGCTTTCTTT. Its translation: CASRAGGLTEAFF.

The J gene is TRBJ2-3, the V gene TRBV4-1, with D possibly being TRBD2 (6 bases). The CDR3 sequence is 16 residues long. V lost 1 base and J 5 bases, leaving 16 bases between the germline ends. The germline V gene has CDR1 MGHRA and CDR2 YSYEKL. The chain's CDR3 is CASSQGFGTSQDTQYF. CDR3 bases: TGCGCCAGCAGCCAAGGGTTTGGGACTTCCCAAGATACGCAGTATTTT.

The chain combines TRBV7-9 with TRBJ2-5; 7 bases are shared with TRBD1. CDR3 size: 12 residues. The V gene end was trimmed by 7 bases and the J gene end by 5 bases; junction bases not matched to a gene: 4. Germline CDR1 and CDR2: SEHNR and FQNEAQ (reference sequence). The CDR3 loop is CASNTGEETQYF. In DNA, the CDR3 is TGTGCCAGCAACACAGGGGAGGAGACCCAGTACTTC.

CDR3 nucleotide sequence: TGTGCCAGTAGTATAGATCCGGAGACAGGGACTAGCACAGATACGCAGTATTTT. It translates to CASSIDPETGTSTDTQYF. J is TRBJ2-3 and V is TRBV19, with D maybe TRBD1 (7 bases). V was cut by 0 bases and J by 0 bases, with 16 bases left in between. CDR3 size: 18 residues. Germline V gene data show CDR1 as LNHDA and CDR2 as SQIVND (reference sequence). Using reference TRBV19 and TRBJ2-3 for the parts outside the CDR3, the full variable domain is DGGITQSPKYLFRKEGQNVTLSCEQNLNHDAMYWYRQDPGQGLRLIYYSQIVNDFQKGDIAEGYSVSREKKESFPLTVTSAQKNPTAFYLCASSIDPETGTSTDTQYFGPGTRLTVL.

This chain connects TRBV25-1 to TRBJ2-1; TRBD2 aligns across 12 bases. Germline V gene lookup returns CDR1 MGHDK and CDR2 SYGVNS. The CDR3 sequence is 16 residues long. Trimming took 3 bases from V and 6 from J; bases not matched to a gene: 6. Here the CDR3 reads CASSDRLAGVFNEQFF. Here the CDR3 DNA reads TGTGCCAGCAGTGACCGACTAGCGGGGGTATTCAATGAGCAGTTCTTC.

The chain couples TRBV2 to TRBJ1-2; 10 nucleotides match TRBD1. Looked up from germline, CDR1 is SNHLY and CDR2 is FYNNEI. The CDR3 has 17 residues. V lost 4 bases, J lost 0 bases, and 8 bases stayed unmatched. CDR3 nucleotides: TGTGCCAGCAGTGGTGGGGGACAGGGGCATACTAACTATGGCTACACCTTC. Translated: CASSGGGQGHTNYGYTF.

For this clone: The sample contains more than one DNA sequence encoding this CDR3. This sequence joins TRBV6-5 and TRBJ1-3; D might be TRBD1 (5 bases). Germline lookup yields CDR1 MNHEY and CDR2 SVGAGI. This CDR3 region has 15 residues. Between the trimmed V and J ends, which lost 0 bases and 1 base, there was a span of 7 bases. The CDR3 region has the DNA TGTGCCAGCAGTTACTCCGGGGGGTCTGGAAACACCATATATTTT. The encoded protein is CASSYSGGSGNTIYF.

The CDR3 is CASSPTGVGGYTF. The CDR3 nucleotides are TGCGCCAGCAGCCCTACAGGGGTCGGTGGCTACACCTTC. The chain couples TRBV4-3 to TRBJ1-2, with 7 bases fitting TRBD1. Germline CDR1 LGHNA, CDR2 YSLEER. V lost 4 bases, J lost 7 bases, and 6 bases stayed unmatched. The CDR3 is 13 residues long.

A few counts support this clone. This rearrangement joins TRBV5-1 to TRBJ2-1; D is uncertain. Germline V lookup: CDR1 SGHRS, CDR2 YFSETQ. The CDR3 has 16 amino acids. V was clipped by 1 base and J by 0 bases, with 11 bases between them. In DNA, the CDR3 is TGCGCCAGCAGCTTGCTGGCGGAAATCTCCTACAATGAGCAGTTCTTC. Translation gives CASSLLAEISYNEQFF.

This clone was found once. The rearrangement uses TRBV15 and TRBJ2-7; 11 positions match TRBD1. V shed 4 bases, J shed 3 bases, and the junction held 14 bases outside the gene matches. The CDR3 covers 18 residues. Germline V gene lookup returns CDR1 LNHNV and CDR2 YYDKDF (reference sequence). CDR3 sequence: CATSTDRGLGGLGYEQYF. CDR3 nucleotide sequence: TGTGCCACCAGCACGGACAGGGGGCTGGGAGGGCTGGGCTACGAGCAGTACTTC.

The chain combines TRBV10-1 with TRBJ2-5; a weak D match, TRBD1 (5 bases). Germline loops: CDR1 WNHNN, CDR2 SYGVQD (reference sequence). Trimming removed 5 bases from V and 2 bases from J, with 9 bases in between. The CDR3 is 13 amino acids. The CDR3 loop reads CASSPGIQETQYF. The CDR3, as DNA: TGCGCCAGCAGTCCAGGGATTCAAGAGACCCAGTACTTC.

The chain is built from TRBV5-1 and TRBJ2-7, with a possible D match to TRBD2 (5 bases). This CDR3 region has 17 residues. CDR1 is SGHRS and CDR2 is YFSETQ in the germline V gene. V was shortened by 0 bases and J by 0 bases, with 16 bases between the two germline ends. CDR3 sequence reads: CASSLGARGLGSYEQYF. CDR3 coding DNA: TGCGCCAGCAGCTTGGGGGCCCGGGGATTGGGCTCCTACGAGCAGTACTTC.

The CDR3 bases are TGCGCCAGCAGCCTAGCGGAGGGCGGATCTTTCTCCTACGAGCAGTACTTC. Its translation: CASSLAEGGSFSYEQYF. The rearrangement joins TRBV4-1 to TRBJ2-7; tentative D call: TRBD2 (6 bases). Between the trimmed V and J ends, which lost 4 bases and 0 bases, there was a span of 19 bases. Germline V gene lookup returns CDR1 MGHRA and CDR2 YSYEKL. The CDR3 has 17 amino acids.